The next 32 T cell receptor beta chains were all read from a single sample in a study of blood T cells in healthy people across ages. For the second PCR, which ran for roughly 6 to 12 cycles, a sample-barcoded 5' primer and a J-beta primer mix were used. TCRdb analysed the 5' RACE reads with MiXCR anew, one entry per CDR3 protein. The table includes about 1.4 million distinct CDR3 sequences, around 59% detected once. The sample comprised blood. These receptors were collected from a man aged 18 to 35 in good health.

The gene calls are TRBV6-5 and TRBJ2-4; no clear D. V was shortened by 5 bases and J by 0 bases, with 8 bases between the two germline ends. Germline-derived CDR1 and CDR2 are MNHEY and SVGAGI. This CDR3 has 14 amino acids. CDR3 in amino acids: CASSNLVAKNIQYF. CDR3 DNA sequence: TGTGCCAGCAGTAACCTGGTAGCCAAAAACATTCAGTACTTC.

The J gene is TRBJ2-4, the V gene TRBV27; D unclear. V lost 3 bases to trimming and J lost 13 bases, with 13 bases between them. The CDR3 is made up of 12 amino acids. Germline V lookup: CDR1 MNHEY, CDR2 SMNVEV (reference sequence). The CDR3 nucleotides read TGTGCCAGCAGTTTCTTTGGGAATGAGCAGTACTTC. Translated: CASSFFGNEQYF.

This clonotype has a handful of counts. The chain links TRBV29-1 to TRBJ2-1; 14 nucleotides align to TRBD2. Germline CDR1 reads SQVTM; CDR2 reads ANQGSEA. V lost 3 bases and J lost 7; bases outside the gene matches: 8. The CDR3 covers 16 residues. CDR3 in amino acids: CSVEGLAGEVWNEQFF. The CDR3 bases are TGCAGCGTTGAGGGACTAGCGGGAGAGGTATGGAATGAGCAGTTCTTC.

The chain combines TRBV15 with TRBJ2-1; D may be TRBD1 (5 bases). CDR3 size: 14 residues. Germline CDR1 LNHNV, CDR2 YYDKDF (reference sequence). V was shortened by 4 bases and J by 4 bases, with 11 bases between the two germline ends. CDR3 nucleotide sequence: TGTGCCACCAGCATCTGGACACGTTACAATGAGCAGTTCTTC. Translated: CATSIWTRYNEQFF.

V is TRBV28 and J is TRBJ2-5, with D possibly being TRBD2 (6 bases). The end of the DNA is better explained by TRBJ2-7, so the J call may be wrong. The CDR3 has 13 amino acids. The germline CDR1 and CDR2 sequences are MDHEN and SYDVKM. Here the CDR3 DNA reads TGTGCCAGCAGATCCCAGGAGGGGTACGAGCAGTACTTC. Translated, it gives CASRSQEGYEQYF.

In its sample, this clonotype was seen once. The CDR3 is CASSLVFSAYNEQYF. CDR3 DNA sequence: TGTGCCAGCAGTTTAGTGTTTTCCGCCTACAATGAGCAGTACTTC. This chain connects TRBV12-3 or TRBV12-4 to TRBJ2-7; D is ambiguous. Trimming shortened V by 1 base and J by 7 bases, and 17 bases separated the two germline ends. This CDR3 spans 15 amino acids.

V is TRBV28 and J is TRBJ2-7; D unclear. The ends were cut back, 6 bases at V and 9 bases at J, with 15 bases in the middle. From germline, CDR1 is MDHEN and CDR2 SYDVKM. This CDR3 is 12 amino acids long. The CDR3 DNA reads TGTGCCAGCAGATCCACGGCCCTCTCGCAGTACTTC. Its translation: CASRSTALSQYF.

The chain links TRBV11-2 to TRBJ2-4, with TRBD2 identical over 10 bases. Germline loops: CDR1 SGHAT, CDR2 FQNNGV. The J segment lost 3 bases and the V segment lost 3 bases, leaving 14 bases of the junction unmatched. There are 19 residues in the CDR3. CDR3: CASSFVPSGSNSYKNIQYF. As DNA, the CDR3 is TGTGCCAGCAGCTTTGTCCCTAGCGGGAGTAATTCCTACAAAAACATTCAGTACTTC.

This clonotype was counted only a few times. The J gene is TRBJ2-6, the V gene TRBV5-1, with 11 bases identical to TRBD2. The ends lost 1 base at V and 4 bases at J; junction bases unmatched: 10. From germline, CDR1 is SGHRS and CDR2 YFSETQ. This CDR3 comprises 19 residues. The CDR3 loop reads CASSLPTSGSPLGANVLTF. DNA of the CDR3: TGCGCCAGCAGCTTGCCCACTAGCGGGAGCCCTCTGGGGGCCAACGTCCTGACTTTC.

The rearrangement links TRBV29-1 to TRBJ2-1; D possibly uses TRBD1 or TRBD2 (5 bases each). The germline V gene encodes CDR1 SQVTM and CDR2 ANQGSEA. CDR3 length: 13 amino acids. Between the trimmed V and J ends, which lost 4 bases and 13 bases, there was a span of 20 bases. This CDR3 is CSVAQGGSASQFF. For the CDR3, the DNA is TGCAGCGTTGCTCAGGGTGGGAGCGCGAGTCAGTTCTTC.

V and J are TRBV4-2 and TRBJ2-3, with a tentative D call TRBD1 (5 bases). The CDR3 loop spans 14 amino acids. V was cut by 1 base and J by 4 bases, with 9 bases left in between. CDR1 LGHNA and CDR2 YNFKEQ come from the germline V gene. The chain's CDR3 is CASSQATAPDTQYF. CDR3 coding DNA: TGTGCCAGCAGCCAAGCGACAGCCCCAGATACGCAGTATTTT.

This clonotype showed up just a few times. CDR3 sequence (DNA): TGCGCCAGCAGCCAAGATCCGGGCCAGGTCTCCTACAATGAGCAGTTCTTC. This encodes CASSQDPGQVSYNEQFF. The chain is built from TRBV4-3 and TRBJ2-1; D unresolved. CDR3 length equals 17 residues. Per germline, CDR1 LGHNA and CDR2 YSLEER. Trimming removed 0 bases at V and 0 bases at J, with 12 bases between.

The chain employs TRBV2 and TRBJ1-5; 10 nucleotides match TRBD1. The CDR3 runs 17 residues. The V segment lost 3 bases and the J segment 1 base; nucleotides outside the gene matches: 6. CDR1 SNHLY and CDR2 FYNNEI come from the germline V gene. The CDR3 loop reads CASSDALGQGSNQPQHF. The CDR3 DNA reads TGTGCCAGCAGTGATGCACTGGGACAGGGGAGCAATCAGCCCCAGCATTTT.

V is TRBV2 and J is TRBJ1-5; D call uncertain. CDR1 and CDR2 (germline): SNHLY, FYNNEI. The CDR3 extends over 14 amino acids. Trimming left V 6 bases short and J 4 bases short, with 13 bases between. The DNA of the CDR3 is TGTGCCAGCAGCCCACCTTTATGGAATCAGCCCCAGCATTTT. This translates into CASSPPLWNQPQHF.

V gene TRBV15 combines with J gene TRBJ1-1; 7 bases fit TRBD1. The CDR3 totals 15 residues. Germline V lookup: CDR1 LNHNV, CDR2 YYDKDF (reference sequence). The junction had 3 bases not matched to a gene; V was cut back by 2 bases and J by 0 bases. The CDR3 bases are TGTGCCACCAGCAGACCGGGACAGATGAACACTGAAGCTTTCTTT. It is translated as CATSRPGQMNTEAFF.

This clonotype occurred a few times. V gene TRBV7-2 combines with J gene TRBJ2-5, with D possibly being TRBD2 (5 bases). There are 16 residues in the CDR3. V shed 1 base and J shed 4 bases, with 16 bases lying between them. Germline V gene lookup returns CDR1 SGHTA and CDR2 FQGNSA. The CDR3 coding sequence is TGTGCCAGCAGCTTAGAGTTCGGCAGACGGGGAGAGACCCAGTACTTC. Translated, it gives CASSLEFGRRGETQYF.

The chain couples TRBV7-2 to TRBJ2-7; D not certain. The CDR3 spans 18 residues. Germline CDR1 and CDR2: SGHTA and FQGNSA. V was pared by 2 bases and J by 2 bases, with 22 bases between. In DNA form, the CDR3 reads TGTGCCAGCAGCTTATTACCTTCGCGTAGGGCTAATCCCTACGAGCAGTACTTC. Translation gives CASSLLPSRRANPYEQYF. The whole variable domain, remainder taken from reference TRBV7-2 and TRBJ2-7, is GAGVSQSPSNKVTEKGKDVELRCDPISGHTALYWYRQSLGQGLEFLIYFQGNSAPDKSGLPSDRFSAERTGGSVSTLTIQRTQQEDSAVYLCASSLLPSRRANPYEQYFGPGTRLTVT.

This clonotype was counted a few times. The chain has TRBV7-9 and TRBJ2-1; tentative D call: TRBD2 (6 bases). V lost 3 bases, J lost 3 bases, and 15 bases lay in between. Germline V CDR1 and CDR2: SEHNR, FQNEAQ (reference sequence). CDR3 length: 16 amino acids. CDR3: CASSLGGWGGYNEQFF. CDR3 bases: TGTGCCAGCAGCTTGGGTGGGTGGGGAGGCTACAATGAGCAGTTCTTC.

This rearrangement joins TRBV6-5 to TRBJ2-4; no clear D. The CDR3 sequence is 13 residues long. Between the trimmed V and J ends, which lost 4 bases and 2 bases, there was a span of 6 bases. Germline-derived CDR1 and CDR2 are MNHEY and SVGAGI. CDR3 bases: TGTGCCAGCAGTTTATCGACCAAAAACATTCAGTACTTC. Translating gives CASSLSTKNIQYF.

The CDR3 loop reads CSVDRMGIDEQYF. CDR3 bases: TGCAGCGTTGACAGGATGGGGATAGATGAGCAGTACTTC. The rearrangement links TRBV29-1 to TRBJ2-5; the D is unclear. The germline CDR1 and CDR2 sequences are SQVTM and ANQGSEA. Between the trimmed V and J ends, which lost 3 bases and 11 bases, there was a span of 19 bases. The CDR3 contains 13 residues.

The chain is built from TRBV20-1 and TRBJ2-7; TRBD1 matches 11 bases. Unmatched junction bases numbered 2, after V lost 4 bases and J lost 3 bases. Germline loops: CDR1 DFQATT, CDR2 SNEGSKA (reference sequence). The CDR3 contains 13 residues. The CDR3 reads CSATGQGVYEQYF. The CDR3 DNA reads TGCAGTGCTACGGGACAGGGGGTCTACGAGCAGTACTTC.

This clonotype has a single count. The J gene is TRBJ1-2, the V gene TRBV10-2; D not resolved. The V and J ends lost 7 bases and 4 bases respectively, with 16 bases between them. CDR1 and CDR2 from the germline V gene are WSHSY and SAAADI. The length of the CDR3 is 14 residues. Here the CDR3 reads CASTDGEGGYGYTF. CDR3 in DNA: TGCGCCAGCACCGATGGGGAGGGAGGCTATGGCTACACCTTC.

The gene calls are TRBV13 and TRBJ2-3; 13 nucleotides match TRBD2. The V and J ends lost 5 bases and 4 bases, in that order; junction bases with no gene match: 15. This CDR3 has 19 amino acids. Per germline, CDR1 PRHDT and CDR2 FYEKMQ (reference sequence). The DNA for the CDR3 is TGTGCCAGCAGCGAGGGACTAGCGGGAATAGGGGGAGGAGCAGATACGCAGTATTTT. Its protein is CASSEGLAGIGGGADTQYF. The whole variable domain, remainder taken from reference TRBV13 and TRBJ2-3, is AAGVIQSPRHLIKEKRETATLKCYPIPRHDTVYWYQQGPGQDPQFLISFYEKMQSDKGSIPDRFSAQQFSDYHSELNMSSLELGDSALYFCASSEGLAGIGGGADTQYFGPGTRLTVL.

This clonotype was seen only a few times. The chain is built from TRBV5-5 and TRBJ2-5; D gene ambiguous. Germline V gives CDR1 SGHKS, CDR2 YYEKEE (reference sequence). There are 11 residues in the CDR3. Trimming took 1 base from V and 6 from J, leaving 4 bases between them. The CDR3 reads CASSLNQTQYF. The CDR3 DNA follows: TGTGCCAGCAGCTTGAACCAGACCCAGTACTTC. Using reference TRBV5-5 and TRBJ2-5 for the parts outside the CDR3, the full variable domain is DAGVTQSPTHLIKTRGQQVTLRCSPISGHKSVSWYQQVLGQGPQFIFQYYEKEERGRGNFPDRFSARQFPNYSSELNVNALLLGDSALYLCASSLNQTQYFGPGTRLLVL.

This sequence joins TRBV7-8 and TRBJ1-6; possibly TRBD1 for D (5 bases). With 2 bases removed from V and 0 bases from J, the gap between germline ends came to 11 bases. The CDR3 extends over 17 amino acids. Germline CDR1 SGHVS, CDR2 FQNEAQ. Written as DNA, the CDR3 is TGTGCCAGCAGCTTATCAGGGTTAAGCTCCTATAATTCACCCCTCCACTTT. Encoded protein: CASSLSGLSSYNSPLHF. Drawing the rest from reference TRBV7-8 and TRBJ1-6, the complete variable domain is GAGVSQSPRYKVAKRGQDVALRCDPISGHVSLFWYQQALGQGPEFLTYFQNEAQLDKSGLPSDRFFAERPEGSVSTLKIQRTQQEDSAVYLCASSLSGLSSYNSPLHFGNGTRLTVT.

There are a few counts of this clonotype. The V gene is TRBV20-1, the J gene TRBJ2-1; a weak D match, TRBD2 (6 bases). CDR1 and CDR2 (germline): DFQATT, SNEGSKA (reference sequence). Trimming took off 0 bases at V and 10 bases at J, with 19 bases between the two ends. The CDR3 is 15 residues long. The CDR3 protein is CSARDGGPHQGEQFF. The CDR3 nucleotides read TGCAGTGCTAGAGACGGGGGTCCGCACCAAGGAGAGCAGTTCTTC.

In its sample, this clonotype was seen a few times. The J gene is TRBJ2-1, the V gene TRBV21-1. TRBV21-1 is annotated as a pseudogene. The CDR3 is made up of 14 amino acids. CDR3 nucleotides: TGTGCCAGCAGCAAAGTAATTCGCGACAATGAGCAGTTCTTC. It encodes CASSKVIRDNEQFF.

The chain joins TRBV7-9 to TRBJ1-2; D is unresolved. This CDR3 spans 14 amino acids. Germline V gives CDR1 SEHNR, CDR2 FQNEAQ (reference sequence). Between the trimmed V and J ends, which lost 5 bases and 2 bases, there was a span of 12 bases. For the CDR3, the DNA is TGTGCCAGCAGCCAGGAGTGGCCAAACTATGGCTACACCTTC. It encodes CASSQEWPNYGYTF.

The chain has TRBV5-1 and TRBJ2-4; TRBD2 matches at 7 bases. With 1 base clipped from V and 8 bases from J, the junction kept 9 bases outside the gene matches. The germline gives CDR1 SGHRS, CDR2 YFSETQ. The CDR3 has 15 amino acids. The CDR3 protein is CASSLRGREGDIQYF. CDR3 DNA: TGCGCCAGCAGCTTGCGGGGCAGGGAGGGAGACATTCAGTACTTC.

V and J are TRBV20-1 and TRBJ1-1, with TRBD1 identical over 7 bases. Germline-derived CDR1 and CDR2 are DFQATT and SNEGSKA (reference sequence). V shed 6 bases, J shed 1 base, and the junction held 5 bases outside the gene matches. The CDR3 sequence is 13 residues long. CDR3 loop: CSASTGTNTEAFF. The DNA of the CDR3 is TGCAGTGCCTCGACAGGGACGAACACTGAAGCTTTCTTT.

The rearrangement joins TRBV29-1 to TRBJ2-7; maybe TRBD2 (6 bases). CDR3 length: 17 residues. The germline V gene encodes CDR1 SQVTM and CDR2 ANQGSEA. V was pared by 1 base and J by 4 bases, with 23 bases between. The CDR3 DNA sequence: TGCAGCGTTGAAGGGGCCTCGGGGGTAGGGGAGGCTTACGAGCAGTACTTC. Its protein product is CSVEGASGVGEAYEQYF.

This chain uses TRBV5-6 with TRBJ2-4; no clear D gene. Germline V gene data show CDR1 as SGHDT and CDR2 as YYEEEE. CDR3 length: 11 residues. V was shortened by 3 bases and J by 13 bases, with 11 bases between the two germline ends. The CDR3 DNA follows: TGTGCCAGCAGCTACATAGGCAGGCAGTACTTC. Translation: CASSYIGRQYF.